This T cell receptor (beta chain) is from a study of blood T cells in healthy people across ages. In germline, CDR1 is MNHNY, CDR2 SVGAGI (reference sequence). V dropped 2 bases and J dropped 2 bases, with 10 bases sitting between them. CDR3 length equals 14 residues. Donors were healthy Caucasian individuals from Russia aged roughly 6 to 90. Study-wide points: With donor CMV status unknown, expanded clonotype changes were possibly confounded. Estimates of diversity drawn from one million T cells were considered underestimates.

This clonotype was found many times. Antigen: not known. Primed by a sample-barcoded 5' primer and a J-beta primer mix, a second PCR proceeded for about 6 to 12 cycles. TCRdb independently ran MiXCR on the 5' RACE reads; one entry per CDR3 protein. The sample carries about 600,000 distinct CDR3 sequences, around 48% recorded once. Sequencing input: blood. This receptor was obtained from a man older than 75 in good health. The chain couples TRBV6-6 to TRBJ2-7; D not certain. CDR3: CASSYGLPAYEQYF. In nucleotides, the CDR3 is TGTGCCAGCAGTTACGGGCTACCGGCCTACGAGCAGTACTTC.